The 12 T cell receptor beta chains below were found in one sample sequenced in a study of a mutant IDH1 vaccine in newly diagnosed glioma. As to time point: week 23, last vaccination. Vaccination used 300 ug of mutant IDH1 20-mer peptide per dose, with topical imiquimod. Only in-frame clones appear in the TCRdb table, and some are missing; sequencing was by immunoSEQ multiplex PCR. This repertoire shows about 65,000 clones, roughly 85% found once; its top ten account for roughly 4%. Antigens for these TCRs are unknown. Sequencing used PBMCs, obtained from a glioma patient whose treatment included an IDH1 peptide vaccine. These TCRs come from a man between 25 and 39 years old with glioma.

The chain uses TRBV18 and TRBJ1-4, with 9 bases matching TRBD1. This CDR3 has 16 amino acids. V lost 3 bases, J lost 4 bases, and 6 bases stayed unmatched. Germline V gene data show CDR1 as KGHSH and CDR2 as LQKENI. The CDR3 spells CASSPPGQGLNEKLFF. The CDR3 nucleotides read TGTGCCAGCTCACCGCCAGGACAGGGGCTTAATGAAAAACTGTTTTTT.

The chain employs TRBV23-1 and TRBJ1-4, with D tentatively TRBD1 (5 bases). TRBV23-1 belongs to the ORF category, with a function that is uncertain. The CDR3 sequence is 15 residues long. V lost 1 base to trimming and J lost 8 bases, with 14 bases between them. CDR3 loop: CASSQYGRVGEKLFF. The CDR3 DNA sequence: TGCGCCAGCAGTCAATACGGCAGGGTTGGGGAAAAACTGTTTTTT.

The V call is TRBV6-1, the J call TRBJ1-1; D is uncertain. The CDR3 totals 14 residues. The V gene lost 1 base and the J gene lost 2 bases, with 8 bases spanning the gap. Per the germline V gene, CDR1 is MNHNS and CDR2 is SASEGT. In nucleotides, the CDR3 is TGTGCCAGCAGTGAAGATGGCGGTAACACTGAAGCTTTCTTT. Translation: CASSEDGGNTEAFF.

This clone was observed a single time. This chain joins TRBV28 and TRBJ2-6, with D maybe TRBD2 (6 bases). This CDR3 is built from 15 residues. Germline CDR1 MDHEN, CDR2 SYDVKM. Trimming removed 6 bases from V and 2 bases from J, with 11 bases in between. The CDR3 region has the DNA TGTGCCAGCAGCCCCCCGGGAGCTGGGGCCAACGTCCTGACTTTC. Residues: CASSPPGAGANVLTF.

V and J are TRBV19 and TRBJ1-2; TRBD1 agrees at 9 bases. Germline V gene data show CDR1 as LNHDA and CDR2 as SQIVND (reference sequence). The CDR3 is 14 amino acids. Trimming took 5 bases from V and 8 from J; bases not matched to a gene: 9. The CDR3 sequence: CASSPGTGSFGYTF. The CDR3 nucleotides read TGTGCCAGTAGTCCCGGGACAGGGTCTTTCGGCTACACCTTC.

This chain connects TRBV5-6 to TRBJ1-1, with D maybe TRBD1 (6 bases). V shed 3 bases and J shed 6 bases, with 15 bases lying between them. CDR1 and CDR2 (germline): SGHDT, YYEEEE. The CDR3 consists of 14 residues. CDR3 bases: TGTGCCAGCAGCTGGAACAACAGGGTGGCTGAAGCTTTCTTT. It yields the protein CASSWNNRVAEAFF.

CDR3 residues: CASSLELAGTYEQYF. The CDR3 DNA sequence: TGTGCCAGCAGCCTCGAACTAGCGGGGACCTACGAGCAGTACTTC. The rearrangement links TRBV11-2 to TRBJ2-7, with TRBD2 matching 10 bases. Germline assignment: CDR1 SGHAT and CDR2 FQNNGV. Trimming removed 5 bases from V and 2 bases from J; junction bases left unmatched: 6. CDR3 length: 15 amino acids.

This sequence joins TRBV11-2 and TRBJ1-1, with D possibly TRBD1 on 6 matching bases. This CDR3 has 17 amino acids. V dropped 4 bases and J dropped 1 base, with 19 bases sitting between them. Looked up from germline, CDR1 is SGHAT and CDR2 is FQNNGV. As DNA, the CDR3 is TGTGCCAGCAGCTCGACAGGAGGTATGACATGGAACACTGAAGCTTTCTTT. Encoded protein: CASSSTGGMTWNTEAFF.

The chain has TRBV9 and TRBJ2-3; TRBD2 aligns across 10 bases. Germline trimming cut 4 bases from V and 3 bases from J; bases unmatched to any gene: 11. Looked up from germline, CDR1 is SGDLS and CDR2 is YYNGEE. CDR3 length: 17 residues. The CDR3 sequence: CASSPYKTSGNTDTQYF. The CDR3 DNA reads as TGTGCCAGCAGCCCATACAAAACTAGCGGGAATACAGATACGCAGTATTTT.

A note on this clone: The sample holds other DNA sequences that translate to the same CDR3. This chain joins TRBV7-2 and TRBJ2-5; D might be TRBD2 (7 bases). The germline V gene has CDR1 SGHTA and CDR2 FQGNSA. The V and J ends lost 5 bases and 2 bases respectively, with 15 bases between them. The CDR3 runs to 15 residues. CDR3 sequence reads: CASSRGGAGQETQYF. CDR3 DNA sequence: TGTGCCAGCAGCCGAGGGGGGGCGGGTCAAGAGACCCAGTACTTC.

This clone has just one count. This sequence joins TRBV20-1 and TRBJ2-1; D might be TRBD2 (6 bases). The V gene's germline CDR1 is DFQATT and CDR2 SNEGSKA (reference sequence). The CDR3 loop spans 11 amino acids. For the CDR3, the DNA is TGCAGGGCGACCGGGGGTTATGAGCAGTTCTTC. Translation gives CRATGGYEQFF.

This clone was counted only a few times. The rearrangement joins TRBV29-1 to TRBJ1-1, with a tentative D call TRBD1 (5 bases). V lost 8 bases to trimming and J lost 6 bases, with 10 bases between them. The CDR3 is made up of 10 amino acids. Germline CDR1 is SQVTM and CDR2 is ANQGSEA. The CDR3 DNA follows: TGCAGCTCTATAGGGGCTGAAGCTTTCTTT. Its translation: CSSIGAEAFF.